This T cell receptor (beta chain) was obtained from a study of T cell responses to AZD1222 COVID-19 vaccine (dated by TCRdb to about 2021). Concerning the study at large: AZD1222 recipients given second doses at about 4 weeks or at about 12 weeks were pooled, since spike-specific TCR depth and breadth were not found to differ between the two schedules. TCR sequencing covered more than 230 trial participants: 200 to 210 given two doses of AZD1222 and 26 given two doses of MenACWY control vaccine. Trial participants were enrolled into age subgroups of 18-55, 56-69 and 70-plus years, which contained roughly 140, 27 and 60 TCR-sequenced participants, respectively.

On this clone itself: The antigen this receptor binds is unknown. The input lacks base qualities; no much larger clone sits a single base away.

The CDR3 regions of human TCRbeta chains were analyzed by immunosequencing. The original methods were these. Repertoire TCRs were checked for matches against a reference library of SARS-CoV-2-specific TCRs that had been generated using the MIRA antigen-specificity platform. Breadth meant the fraction of unique TCRs that were SARS-CoV-2-associated, whereas depth meant the fraction of total T cells that were SARS-CoV-2-associated. Using the MIRA data, each spike-specific TCR was mapped to the spike region that the TCR reacts to and placed in a CD4 or CD8 class. Log10-transformed breadth and depth values were compared by one-way ANOVA with Sidak's multiple comparisons tests. TCRdb limited this immuneACCESS table to in-frame rearrangements with V and J called. A share of clones is missing; checked studies link under half to unresolved V genes, and the rest is unexplained. Clone size and the V and J calls come from that table; the DNA yielded D and trimming. This sample comprises some 130,000 clones, more than 75% of them detected only once. 4.1% of the sample rests with the top ten.

This specimen's time point label, per the study, means: baseline before first vaccination. Vaccinee samples came from UK trials COV001 and COV002, including a single-blind randomized controlled phase 2/3 trial of AZD1222 (ChAdOx1 nCoV-19) in healthy adults. For TCRbeta chain sequencing, PBMC samples from trial participants were taken at day 0 and at day 28 after the second dose. V loses 3 bases at its end and J loses 7 bases; junction bases beyond the gene matches: 8. Spanning cysteine to phenylalanine, the CDR3 consists of 15 amino acids. The read is trimmed to its CDR3 DNA, 45 bases read in frame from base 1. According to the germline V gene (reference sequence), CDR1 reads LGHDT and CDR2 reads YNNKEL. Overall study outcomes, separate from this receptor: CD4 TCRs associated with the vaccine covered the entire spike protein, and the dominant responses were in regions 160-218 and 743-854. The 56-69-year group was small, and its depth increase did not reach significance, likely because of low power. Participants were mostly white British, with more females than males. The authors suggested clonal diversity may have been underestimated. Nearly half of unique spike-specific TCRs reportedly recognized epitopes outside regions mutated in the B.1.351 and B.1.1.7 variants. Because no day 14 peak-response samples were available, the repertoires could be characterized only after the peak T cell response. After two AZD1222 doses, both the breadth and the depth of spike-specific TCRs were significantly higher than at day 0 and than in MenACWY recipients. Conclusions about previously exposed vaccinees are limited because only six or seven AZD1222 recipients were SARS-CoV-2 seropositive at baseline.

The chain is made from TRBV3-1 (or the pseudogene TRBV3-2) and TRBJ1-4; 7 bases in the middle match TRBD1. The origin of this receptor is an adult in good health. The material was peripheral blood, obtained on day 0 of AZD1222 vaccination. The encoded CDR3 is CASSQWRGRGEKLFF. The DNA is TGTGCCAGCAGCCAGTGGAGGGGGCGAGGTGAAAAACTGTTTTTT.